This T cell receptor beta chain is drawn from a study of CD8 T cells in ankylosing spondylitis. Notes on the study in general: A motif of 7 to 9 highly homologous TCR beta variants was seen as apparently characteristic of ankylosing spondylitis blood. Disease-associated clones were reportedly significantly overrepresented in matched ankylosing spondylitis synovial fluid. Disease-associated clones were CD8+ and fairly uncommon in peripheral blood.

Trimming left V 3 bases short and J 11 bases short, with 22 bases between. The CDR3 spans 15 residues. Germline V gives CDR1 SEHNR, CDR2 FQNEAQ (reference sequence). This clonotype was seen only a few times. Antigen specificity is unknown. Quantitative 5'-RACE with molecular barcodes generated TCR beta libraries. TCRdb called the 5' RACE reads again in MiXCR, with one record for every CDR3 protein. The table lists 250,000 to 300,000 distinct CDR3 sequences, around 20% of them singletons, with under 8.5% in the top ten. V and J are TRBV7-9 and TRBJ1-1; TRBD1 is a possible D gene (5 bases). The sample was blood, either unsorted or a sorted T cell fraction (not recorded which). This TCR was recovered from a male donor with ankylosing spondylitis or in good health (not recorded which). The CDR3 bases are TGTGCCAGCAGCTTCCTCTCAGGGACCAGCCTCCTGGCTTTCTTT. Translation: CASSFLSGTSLLAFF.